This T cell receptor beta chain stems from a study of T-cell memory formation after mild COVID-19. The wider study: Largely, TCR clusters stayed within a single donor. Study results and caveats: From day 15 to 85, contracting clones were balanced between CD4 and CD8, whereas later expanders leaned toward CD4+.

Concerning this clonotype itself: Its antigen is as yet unknown.

TCRdb re-called the 5' RACE reads through MiXCR, storing one row per CDR3 protein. Here the sample spans some 290,000 distinct CDR3 sequences, around 16% being singletons. The CDR3 is 12 amino acids. V dropped 3 bases and J dropped 9 bases, with 12 bases sitting between them. Germline CDR1 and CDR2: SQVTM and ANQGSEA. This chain connects TRBV29-1 to TRBJ1-5; D is unclear. The sample consisted of PBMCs or a T cell subset sorted from them (not recorded which). This receptor was taken from a man aged 18 to 30 who had mild COVID-19 (a few samples of this study predate the infection). Cell type and time point are not known. The CDR3 sequence is CSVDEGGGPQHF. The CDR3 nucleotides are TGCAGCGTTGACGAGGGCGGAGGGCCCCAGCATTTT. Supplemented by reference TRBV29-1 and TRBJ1-5, the full variable domain reads SAVISQKPSRDICQRGTSLTIQCQVDSQVTMMFWYRQQPGQSLTLIATANQGSEATYESGFVIDKFPISRPNLTFSTLTVSNMSPEDSSIYLCSVDEGGGPQHFGDGTRLSIL.